This T cell receptor (beta chain) was identified in a study of cytomegalovirus exposure and HLA in healthy donors. PCR used 60 Vbeta primers and 13 Jbeta primers. Libraries were prepared by immunoSEQ multiplex PCR; TCRdb keeps only in-frame clonotypes and omits some of them. The sample consists of about 200,000 clones, about 81% of them appearing once. CDR1 is LNHDA and CDR2 is SQIVND in the germline V gene (reference sequence). CDR3 length equals 14 residues. The V and J ends lost 5 bases and 3 bases respectively, with 14 bases between them. Sequencing was carried out using PBMCs. The V gene is TRBV19, the J gene TRBJ2-7; D not certain. The receptor comes from a woman in her thirties or forties in good health and CMV-seronegative. CDR3 in amino acids: CASSVNGAIYEQYF. For the CDR3, the DNA is TGTGCCAGTAGTGTAAACGGAGCCATCTACGAGCAGTACTTC.